This T cell receptor beta chain was found in a study of a mutant IDH1 vaccine in newly diagnosed glioma. Points on this clone: The antigen is undetermined.

The table came from immunoSEQ multiplex PCR; TCRdb's copy has only in-frame clones and leaves some out. The table has roughly 50,000 clones, approximately 76% seen once. As to time point: week 47, end of study. Vaccinated patients received 300 ug of mutant IDH1 20-mer peptide per dose, with topical imiquimod. The specimen was PBMCs, collected from a glioma patient whose treatment included an IDH1 peptide vaccine. The sequence came from a woman between 35 and 50 years old with glioma. Some clones in this sample may be carry-over from other donors' samples.

CDR3 amino acids: CASSVSTGNSPLHF. CDR3 DNA: TGTGCCAGCAGCGTCTCGACGGGGAATTCACCCCTCCACTTT. V and J are TRBV9 and TRBJ1-6, with D unclear. The CDR3 is 14 amino acids. Trimming left V 2 bases short and J 7 bases short, with 10 bases between. CDR1 SGDLS and CDR2 YYNGEE come from the germline V gene.